Each of the 4 T cell receptor beta chains below was sequenced from the same sample in a study of T cells in Graves' hyperthyroidism and ophthalmopathy. Amplification of TCR beta CDR3 regions was performed using RNA transcripts as template. HTBI primers drove first-round RT-PCR of the TCR CDR3. TCRdb recomputed calls from the multiplex PCR reads with MiXCR, one row per CDR3 protein. The sample has hundreds of thousands of distinct CDR3 sequences; 14% are singletons. The sample consisted of blood. These receptors originate from a woman under 30 with Graves' hyperthyroidism.

This clonotype was counted at least ten times. This chain joins TRBV6-1 and TRBJ1-1, with 8 bases aligning to TRBD1. CDR3 length: 15 amino acids. Trimming at V came to 3 bases and at J to 0 bases, leaving 3 bases not matched to a gene. Germline CDR1 is MNHNS and CDR2 is SASEGT. Here the CDR3 DNA reads TGTGCCAGCAGTGAGCAGGGGGCTATGAACACTGAAGCTTTCTTT. Its protein product is CASSEQGAMNTEAFF.

This clonotype has a count of ten or more. The gene calls are TRBV20-1 and TRBJ2-7; 8 bases are a match to TRBD2. J gave up 2 bases and V 6 bases, and 6 bases lay outside the gene matches. CDR1 and CDR2 from the germline V gene are DFQATT and SNEGSKA (reference sequence). This CDR3 is 13 amino acids long. CDR3 loop: CSATRTSPYEQYF. CDR3 nucleotides: TGCAGTGCAACCCGGACTAGCCCCTACGAGCAGTACTTC.

The J gene is TRBJ2-7, the V gene TRBV6-1; D might be TRBD1 or TRBD2, each matching 5 bases. The germline V gene encodes CDR1 MNHNS and CDR2 SASEGT. CDR3 length equals 12 residues. Trimming removed 11 bases from V and 0 bases from J, with 11 bases in between. CDR3 amino acids: CAGEGSSYEQYF. For the CDR3, the DNA is TGTGCCGGCGAGGGGAGCTCCTACGAGCAGTACTTC.

This chain links TRBV6-2 or TRBV6-3 with TRBJ2-1, with 15 bases aligning to TRBD2. Germline V lookup: CDR1 MNHEY, CDR2 SVGEGT. Trimming took 5 bases from V and 5 from J; bases not matched to a gene: 7. CDR3 length: 17 residues. As DNA, the CDR3 is TGTGCCAGCAGTCACCGGACTAGCGGGAGGGAAAACAATGAGCAGTTCTTC. It yields the protein CASSHRTSGRENNEQFF.